A single sample gave rise to the 5 T cell receptor beta chains below, sequenced in a study of cytomegalovirus exposure and HLA in healthy donors. The PCR made use of 60 Vbeta and 13 Jbeta primers. Clones were read by immunoSEQ multiplex PCR, and TCRdb kept only the in-frame ones, dropping some. The sample contains under 200,000 clones, roughly 82% of which appear only once. The specimen was PBMCs. All receptors derive from a girl between 10 and 17 years old in good health and CMV-seropositive.

The V gene is TRBV19, the J gene TRBJ2-7; 8 nucleotides agree with TRBD2. V gave up 10 bases and J gave up 1 base; unmatched junction bases: 9. Germline CDR1 reads LNHDA; CDR2 reads SQIVND (reference sequence). CDR3 length: 14 residues. CDR3 amino acids: CATRPGRVSYEQYF. The DNA for the CDR3 is TGTGCCACCCGCCCCGGGAGGGTATCCTACGAGCAGTACTTC.

The V and J genes are TRBV29-1 and TRBJ1-2; D gene uncertain. Trimming left V 7 bases short and J 1 base short, with 10 bases between. CDR1 and CDR2 from the germline V gene are SQVTM and ANQGSEA. CDR3 length: 12 residues. CDR3 in amino acids: CSATTDNYGYTF. CDR3 nucleotides: TGCAGCGCCACCACAGATAACTATGGCTACACCTTC. Combining the CDR3 with reference TRBV29-1 and TRBJ1-2 gives the whole variable domain SAVISQKPSRDICQRGTSLTIQCQVDSQVTMMFWYRQQPGQSLTLIATANQGSEATYESGFVIDKFPISRPNLTFSTLTVSNMSPEDSSIYLCSATTDNYGYTFGSGTRLTVV.

The rearrangement links TRBV2 to TRBJ1-2; TRBD1 agrees at 8 bases. Germline V gene data show CDR1 as SNHLY and CDR2 as FYNNEI. The CDR3 is made up of 16 amino acids. The V gene end was trimmed by 5 bases and the J gene end by 7 bases; junction bases not matched to a gene: 15. The CDR3 loop is CASSKSPDRGAGGYTF. Here the CDR3 DNA reads TGTGCCAGCAGTAAGAGCCCCGACAGGGGAGCGGGTGGCTACACCTTC.

The chain employs TRBV2 and TRBJ1-1, with D possibly TRBD1 on 6 matching bases. CDR3 length: 12 residues. Germline values: CDR1 SNHLY, CDR2 FYNNEI. Between the trimmed V and J ends, which lost 6 bases and 7 bases, there was a span of 12 bases. The CDR3 DNA follows: TGTGCCAGCAGCTTACAGGGTCGTGAAGCTTTCTTT. Translation: CASSLQGREAFF.

V gene TRBV2 combines with J gene TRBJ2-2, with a weak D call TRBD1 (5 bases). The CDR3 consists of 16 residues. CDR1 is SNHLY and CDR2 is FYNNEI in the germline V gene. V lost 6 bases and J lost 6, with 20 bases in between. DNA of the CDR3: TGTGCCAGCAGGGTCGGCAGCTCTCAGGGTGCCGGGGAGCTGTTTTTT. Encoded protein: CASRVGSSQGAGELFF.